This T cell receptor beta chain is drawn from a study of beta chain features in type 1 diabetes. The study's findings and limits: The study found moderately but significantly shorter TCRB CDR3s in all four CD4+ subsets of Type 1 diabetes patients.

Every bit of the isolated RNA underwent reverse transcription, so sequencing read expressed TCRB transcripts. TCRdb keeps only in-frame clones here, not all; method: immunoSEQ multiplex PCR. The sample has some 350,000 clones, roughly 14% seen once. On this clone itself: Its antigen is unidentified.

The CDR3 contains 16 residues. CDR1 SGHTA and CDR2 FQGNSA come from the germline V gene. V lost 2 bases to trimming and J lost 5 bases, with 17 bases between them. CD45RO/CCR7/CD25/CD127/CD95/CD27 separated CD4+ naive, central memory, regulatory and stem cell-like memory cells by sorting. Material for sequencing was naive CD4+ T cells from blood. The clonotype was recovered from a woman aged 18-30 years with type 1 diabetes. This chain joins TRBV7-2 and TRBJ2-3; possible D gene TRBD2, 5 bases. The CDR3 nucleotides are TGTGCCAGCAGCTTACTAGGACTGGCCACGGGAGATACGCAGTATTTT. Translated: CASSLLGLATGDTQYF.